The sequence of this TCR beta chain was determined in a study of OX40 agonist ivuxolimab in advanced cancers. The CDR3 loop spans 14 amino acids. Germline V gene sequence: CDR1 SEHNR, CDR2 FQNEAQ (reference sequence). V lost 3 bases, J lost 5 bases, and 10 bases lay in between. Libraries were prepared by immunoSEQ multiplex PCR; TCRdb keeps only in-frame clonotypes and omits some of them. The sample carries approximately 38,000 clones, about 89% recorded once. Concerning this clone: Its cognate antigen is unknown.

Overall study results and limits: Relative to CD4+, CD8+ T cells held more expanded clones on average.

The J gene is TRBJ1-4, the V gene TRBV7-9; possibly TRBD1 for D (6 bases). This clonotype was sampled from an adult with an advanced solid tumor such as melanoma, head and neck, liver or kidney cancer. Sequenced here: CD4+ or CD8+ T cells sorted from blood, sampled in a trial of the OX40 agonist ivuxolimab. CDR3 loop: CASSFVQGNEKLFF. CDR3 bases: TGTGCCAGCAGCTTTGTCCAGGGGAATGAAAAACTGTTTTTT.